These 27 T cell receptor beta chains came from one sample sequenced in a study of CD8+CD57+ T cells in acquired aplastic anemia. Profiling that covered TCR beta VDJ and CDR3 relied on genomic DNA as its template. From the reads, TCRdb called clonotypes with MiXCR, one entry per CDR3 protein. Of tens of thousands of distinct CDR3 sequences detected, around 55% appear once; the ten largest clones hold 2% to 2.5%. Sequenced sample: sorted CD4+, CD8+, or CD8+CD57+ T cells (not recorded which) from PBMCs. All receptors derive from a human donor in good health, serving as a control.

CDR3 residues: CASRPRGGSYEQYF. The CDR3 bases are TGCGCCAGCCGTCCGCGGGGGGGGAGTTACGAGCAGTACTTC. The chain links TRBV5-1 to TRBJ2-7, with TRBD2 identical over 9 bases. Germline CDR1 SGHRS, CDR2 YFSETQ. Unmatched junction bases numbered 9, after V lost 7 bases and J lost 4 bases. The CDR3 has 14 amino acids.

The J gene is TRBJ1-2, the V gene TRBV10-3; D gene ambiguous. The V end was cut by 4 bases, the J end by 4 bases, with 7 bases between. The CDR3 contains 12 residues. Germline assignment: CDR1 ENHRY and CDR2 SYGVKD. In nucleotides, the CDR3 is TGTGCCATCAGTGTGGAAACCTATGGCTACACCTTC. Amino acids: CAISVETYGYTF.

V and J are TRBV24-1 and TRBJ2-1, with D unclear. V lost 4 bases to trimming and J lost 0 bases, with 6 bases between them. The germline V gene encodes CDR1 KGHDR and CDR2 SFDVKD. The CDR3 spans 14 residues. The CDR3 DNA is TGTGCCACCAGTGAAGGTATCTCCTACAATGAGCAGTTCTTC. The encoded protein is CATSEGISYNEQFF.

As regards this clonotype: A much larger clone is a single base away; this may be a read error. The rearrangement links TRBV20-1 to TRBJ1-1; D not resolved. Germline V gives CDR1 DFQATT, CDR2 SNEGSKA (reference sequence). The ends were cut back, 7 bases at V and 7 bases at J, with 10 bases in the middle. The CDR3 is 10 residues long. The DNA of the CDR3 is TGCAGTGTACTTGCAGGTGAAGCTTTCTTT. It is translated as CSVLAGEAFF.

This clonotype was counted at least ten times. V usage is TRBV6-4 and J usage is TRBJ1-4; D is undetermined. Germline V gene lookup returns CDR1 MRHNA and CDR2 SNTAGT. V shed 3 bases and J shed 4 bases, with 6 bases lying between them. This CDR3 has 13 residues. In nucleotides, the CDR3 is TGTGCCAGCAGTGAACAGATTAATGAAAAACTGTTTTTT. It translates to CASSEQINEKLFF.

The rearrangement links TRBV3-1 to TRBJ2-3; no clear D gene. CDR1 is LGHDT, CDR2 YNNKEL, per germline (reference sequence). The ends were cut back, 3 bases at V and 7 bases at J, with 11 bases in the middle. The CDR3 contains 13 residues. In DNA, the CDR3 is TGTGCCAGCAGCCACCGCGGTGGGTATACGCAGTATTTT. It is translated as CASSHRGGYTQYF.

The V and J genes are TRBV7-2 and TRBJ1-2, with 9 bases matching TRBD1. With V trimmed by 0 bases and J by 8 bases, 4 bases remained unmatched. CDR3 length: 14 amino acids. CDR1 is SGHTA, CDR2 FQGNSA, per germline. CDR3 sequence: CASSLAGTGKGYTF. In nucleotides, the CDR3 is TGTGCCAGCAGCTTAGCCGGGACAGGGAAGGGCTACACCTTC.

V gene TRBV5-1 combines with J gene TRBJ1-1, with D tentatively TRBD1 (5 bases). The length of the CDR3 is 13 residues. Germline V gives CDR1 SGHRS, CDR2 YFSETQ. Trimming took 1 base from V and 8 from J, leaving 12 bases between them. CDR3 in DNA: TGCGCCAGCAGCTTGTCAGGGTTGAGGGAAGCTTTCTTT. Its protein product is CASSLSGLREAFF.

The table lists this clonotype with a few counts. The chain has TRBV19 and TRBJ2-7; tentatively, D is TRBD2 (6 bases). The V gene's germline CDR1 is LNHDA and CDR2 SQIVND (reference sequence). The CDR3 length is 14 residues. The V gene lost 5 bases and the J gene lost 6 bases, with 17 bases spanning the gap. The CDR3, as DNA: TGTGCCAGTAGTTTGACTCCGGAGGGCCTCGAGCAGTACTTC. This gives the protein CASSLTPEGLEQYF.

The rearrangement uses TRBV11-3 and TRBJ2-1, with unresolved D. V was trimmed by 6 bases and J by 6 bases, leaving 15 bases between them. This CDR3 has 14 residues. Germline CDR1 and CDR2: SGHNT and YENEEA. In DNA, the CDR3 is TGTGCCAGCAGGGAAACCCCTACAACCAATGAGCAGTTCTTC. Translation: CASRETPTTNEQFF.

This chain links TRBV11-2 with TRBJ1-6, with no clear D. The CDR3 has 15 amino acids. Germline V gene data show CDR1 as SGHAT and CDR2 as FQNNGV. V gave up 5 bases and J gave up 7 bases, with 15 bases separating them. DNA for the CDR3: TGTGCCAGCAGCCCCCGGCCAGGCCCGAATTCACCCCTCCACTTT. Amino acids: CASSPRPGPNSPLHF. The whole variable domain, remainder taken from reference TRBV11-2 and TRBJ1-6, is EAGVAQSPRYKIIEKRQSVAFWCNPISGHATLYWYQQILGQGPKLLIQFQNNGVVDDSQLPKDRFSAERLKGVDSTLKIQPAKLEDSAVYLCASSPRPGPNSPLHFGNGTRLTVT.

This chain connects TRBV6-4 to TRBJ1-4; D unclear. Deletions cut 2 bases from V and 2 bases from J, with 9 bases between. This CDR3 region has 15 residues. Germline V gene sequence: CDR1 MRHNA, CDR2 SNTAGT. In DNA form, the CDR3 reads TGTGCCAGCAGTGACGAGATCGGGACTAATGAAAAACTGTTTTTT. This codes for CASSDEIGTNEKLFF.

The chain recombines TRBV15 with TRBJ1-1, with D maybe TRBD1 (6 bases). The CDR3 is 17 amino acids. V shed 0 bases and J shed 2 bases, with 16 bases lying between them. Germline CDR1 reads LNHNV; CDR2 reads YYDKDF (reference sequence). CDR3 sequence: CATSRERGTPGNTEAFF. The CDR3 DNA is TGTGCCACCAGCAGAGAACGGGGGACACCTGGAAACACTGAAGCTTTCTTT.

This rearrangement joins TRBV15 to TRBJ2-7; D uncertain. Trimming shortened V by 0 bases and J by 2 bases, and 11 bases separated the two germline ends. This CDR3 is 15 amino acids long. CDR1 LNHNV and CDR2 YYDKDF come from the germline V gene (reference sequence). For the CDR3, the DNA is TGTGCCACCAGCAGAGACTACGCGGCAGCCTACGAGCAGTACTTC. Translating gives CATSRDYAAAYEQYF.

This clonotype came up a few times. The rearrangement uses TRBV24-1 and TRBJ2-1; TRBD2 might be the D (5 bases). CDR1 and CDR2 (germline): KGHDR, SFDVKD. There are 17 residues in the CDR3. V was cut by 4 bases and J by 0 bases, with 15 bases left in between. CDR3 nucleotide sequence: TGTGCCACCAGTGACCCCCAACTAGGCACCTCCTACAATGAGCAGTTCTTC. Protein product: CATSDPQLGTSYNEQFF.

This sequence joins TRBV5-1 and TRBJ2-3; D possibly corresponds to TRBD2 (5 bases). This CDR3 is built from 14 residues. V was clipped by 0 bases and J by 6 bases, with 11 bases between them. Germline lookup yields CDR1 SGHRS and CDR2 YFSETQ. CDR3 in amino acids: CASSLGPRGDTQYF. Written as DNA, the CDR3 is TGCGCCAGCAGCTTGGGACCCCGAGGGGATACGCAGTATTTT.

About this clonotype itself: Since a much larger clone is just one base distant, this may be a read error. The J gene is TRBJ2-1, the V gene TRBV28; 9 positions agree with TRBD2. CDR3 length equals 14 residues. The V gene's germline CDR1 is MDHEN and CDR2 SYDVKM. CDR3 bases: TGTGCCAGCAGGAAGCGGGAGGACGTTAATGAGCAGCTCTTC. The encoded protein is CASRKREDVNEQLF.

The rearrangement uses TRBV30 and TRBJ2-7; 10 bases fit TRBD1. The CDR3 has 13 residues. Germline V gene data show CDR1 as GTSNPN and CDR2 as SVGIG (reference sequence). The trim removed 3 bases at V and 3 bases at J, leaving 2 bases unmatched. The chain's CDR3 is CAWRGTGVYEQYF. The CDR3, as DNA: TGTGCCTGGAGAGGGACAGGGGTCTACGAGCAGTACTTC.

This clonotype was recorded many times. CDR3 loop: CSARKPGQGPNTEAFF. In DNA, the CDR3 is TGCAGTGCTCGAAAACCGGGACAGGGGCCGAACACTGAAGCTTTCTTT. The rearrangement joins TRBV20-1 to TRBJ1-1, with 10 bases fitting TRBD1. After removal of 5 bases from V and 1 base from J, the junction contained 10 bases not matched to a gene. The CDR3 runs to 16 residues. Germline CDR1 is DFQATT and CDR2 is SNEGSKA (reference sequence).

The sample holds many counts of this clonotype. One junction end disagrees with the germline gene, perhaps due to a read error. The gene calls are TRBV2 and TRBJ2-1, with TRBD2 matching over 9 bases. Germline V gene sequence: CDR1 SNHLY, CDR2 FYNNEI. CDR3 length: 14 residues. CDR3 in DNA: TGTGCCAGCAACGCGCTAGCGGGATACACTGAGCAGTTCTTC. Translating it yields CASNALAGYTEQFF.

V is TRBV24-1 and J is TRBJ2-3, with D possibly matching TRBD2 (6 bases). Germline V gene data show CDR1 as KGHDR and CDR2 as SFDVKD. This CDR3 region has 14 residues. The V gene lost 2 bases and the J gene lost 8 bases, with 13 bases spanning the gap. The DNA for the CDR3 is TGTGCCACCAGTGATTGGCGGGACCCGAGTACGCAGTATTTT. It yields the protein CATSDWRDPSTQYF.

In this sample, this clonotype turned up many times. The J gene is TRBJ1-3, the V gene TRBV19, with D perhaps TRBD1 (6 bases). Germline V lookup: CDR1 LNHDA, CDR2 SQIVND (reference sequence). Trimming shortened V by 3 bases and J by 0 bases, and 21 bases separated the two germline ends. This CDR3 has 19 residues. This CDR3 is CASSIGSWTAAYSGNTIYF. The CDR3 nucleotides are TGTGCCAGTAGTATTGGATCTTGGACAGCAGCTTACTCTGGAAACACCATATATTTT.

This sequence joins TRBV24-1 and TRBJ1-5, with TRBD1 matching 8 bases. CDR3 length equals 15 residues. With V trimmed by 4 bases and J by 1 base, 2 bases remained unmatched. Germline V gene sequence: CDR1 KGHDR, CDR2 SFDVKD. CDR3 sequence (DNA): TGTGCCACCAGTGACGGACAGGGAAGCAATCAGCCCCAGCATTTT. Translating it yields CATSDGQGSNQPQHF.

The rearrangement links TRBV15 to TRBJ1-2; 7 nucleotides agree with TRBD1. The CDR3 extends over 14 amino acids. CDR1 and CDR2 (germline): LNHNV, YYDKDF (reference sequence). V lost 2 bases and J lost 8; bases outside the gene matches: 8. The CDR3 DNA sequence: TGTGCCACCAGCAGACTCCGACAGGGTGAGGGCTACACCTTC. The encoded protein is CATSRLRQGEGYTF.

Notes on this clonotype: Relative to the germline gene, one junction end is altered; a read error may explain this. The V call is TRBV2, the J call TRBJ1-5, with no clear D. This CDR3 spans 15 amino acids. Germline V gene sequence: CDR1 SNHLY, CDR2 FYNNEI. The CDR3 sequence is CASSEGAVSNQSQHF. The CDR3 DNA reads TGTGCCAGCAGTGAAGGGGCAGTCAGTAATCAGTCCCAGCATTTT.

The chain combines TRBV10-2 with TRBJ1-5; possible D gene TRBD1, 5 bases. V was clipped by 6 bases and J by 3 bases, with 9 bases between them. Germline V gene data show CDR1 as WSHSY and CDR2 as SAAADI. The CDR3 consists of 13 residues. CDR3 coding DNA: TGCGCCAGCAGCGGGACCGTCAATCAGCCCCAGCATTTT. It is translated as CASSGTVNQPQHF.

By sample share, this clonotype is medium-sized. This CDR3 is CASRASSTDTQYF. CDR3 DNA: TGTGCCAGCCGCGCCAGTAGCACAGATACGCAGTATTTT. The J gene is TRBJ2-3, the V gene TRBV7-8, with D unclear. CDR1 SGHVS and CDR2 FQNEAQ come from the germline V gene. The V end was cut by 8 bases, the J end by 0 bases, with 9 bases between. The CDR3 totals 13 residues.